The 29 T cell receptor beta chains below come from one sample, sequenced in a study of T-cell memory formation after mild COVID-19. Each CDR3 protein gets one entry after TCRdb re-called the 5' RACE reads with MiXCR. The table has under 150,000 distinct CDR3 sequences, about 20% seen once. The source material was PBMCs or a T cell subset sorted from them (not recorded which). The receptors were sampled from a man aged 18-30 years who had mild COVID-19 (a few samples of this study predate the infection). Cell type and time point are not known.

The chain carries TRBV7-3 and TRBJ2-2, with a possible D match to TRBD1 (5 bases). Trimming cost V 2 bases and J 8 bases, with 12 bases left between them. The CDR3 is 14 residues long. Germline assignment: CDR1 SGHTA and CDR2 FQGTGA. In DNA, the CDR3 is TGTGCCAGCAGCTTACAGGATAGGACAGGGGAGCTGTTTTTT. This sequence encodes CASSLQDRTGELFF.

This clonotype was seen a few times. The genes are TRBV7-8 and TRBJ2-5; TRBD1 matches at 9 bases. The germline gives CDR1 SGHVS, CDR2 FQNEAQ. The CDR3 loop spans 15 amino acids. The trim removed 4 bases at V and 5 bases at J, leaving 8 bases unmatched. The CDR3 reads CASSWGTGLVETQYF. The CDR3 DNA reads TGTGCCAGCAGCTGGGGGACAGGGTTAGTTGAGACCCAGTACTTC. Full variable domain (rest looked up from reference TRBV7-8 and TRBJ2-5): GAGVSQSPRYKVAKRGQDVALRCDPISGHVSLFWYQQALGQGPEFLTYFQNEAQLDKSGLPSDRFFAERPEGSVSTLKIQRTQQEDSAVYLCASSWGTGLVETQYFGPGTRLLVL.

This clonotype occurred a few times. The chain couples TRBV6-5 to TRBJ2-2; TRBD1 matches at 12 bases. Looked up from germline, CDR1 is MNHEY and CDR2 is SVGAGI. V shed 6 bases, J shed 6 bases, and the junction held 8 bases outside the gene matches. This CDR3 is built from 16 residues. The CDR3 reads CASRLTGTGGSGELFF. CDR3 nucleotide sequence: TGTGCCAGCAGGCTCACCGGGACAGGGGGCTCCGGGGAGCTGTTTTTT.

CDR3 in amino acids: CASSYSAGTDGETQYF. CDR3 nucleotides: TGTGCCAGCAGTTACTCAGCCGGGACAGATGGGGAGACCCAGTACTTC. V and J are TRBV6-6 and TRBJ2-5; TRBD1 matches at 7 bases. The trim removed 0 bases at V and 5 bases at J, leaving 9 bases unmatched. Germline assignment: CDR1 MNHNY and CDR2 SVGAGI (reference sequence). The CDR3 contains 16 residues.

The genes are TRBV7-9 and TRBJ2-1; 7 nucleotides agree with TRBD2. J lost 6 bases, V lost 5 bases, and 4 bases had no gene match. This CDR3 comprises 13 residues. Per germline, CDR1 SEHNR and CDR2 FQNEAQ (reference sequence). The CDR3 DNA reads TGTGCCAGCAGCCCCCGGACTAGCAATGAGCAGTTCTTC. Amino acid sequence: CASSPRTSNEQFF.

This clonotype has just a few counts. The gene calls are TRBV29-1 and TRBJ2-5; 7 bases line up with TRBD1. The germline V gene encodes CDR1 SQVTM and CDR2 ANQGSEA. V trimming: 4 bases; J trimming: 10 bases; junction bases outside the gene matches: 6. CDR3 length equals 11 residues. The CDR3 nucleotides read TGCAGCGTTGGACAGGGTAGGGACCAGTACTTC. It is translated as CSVGQGRDQYF.

This clonotype came up a few times. V usage is TRBV7-2 and J usage is TRBJ2-3; D not resolved. Between the trimmed V and J ends, which lost 2 bases and 2 bases, there was a span of 17 bases. CDR3 size: 17 residues. CDR1 is SGHTA and CDR2 is FQGNSA in the germline V gene. In DNA, the CDR3 is TGTGCCAGCAGCTTAATAAAAGGCATCCCGCACACAGATACGCAGTATTTT. Translated, it gives CASSLIKGIPHTDTQYF.

V and J are TRBV10-1 and TRBJ2-1, with 9 nucleotides matching TRBD2. CDR3 size: 17 residues. Looked up from germline, CDR1 is WNHNN and CDR2 is SYGVQD (reference sequence). V shed 7 bases, J shed 3 bases, and the junction held 13 bases outside the gene matches. CDR3 in DNA: TGCGCCAGCATCGCCGTGATAGCGGGGGACTACTACAATGAGCAGTTCTTC. Translating gives CASIAVIAGDYYNEQFF.

This clonotype was seen more than once but under ten times. This sequence joins TRBV12-3 or TRBV12-4 and TRBJ2-1; the D is unclear. This CDR3 spans 12 amino acids. V lost 5 bases and J 14 bases, leaving 16 bases between the germline ends. CDR3: CASSSQTNREFF. DNA of the CDR3: TGTGCCAGCAGTAGTCAGACCAATCGCGAGTTCTTC.

The chain combines TRBV12-3 or TRBV12-4 with TRBJ2-7, with D tentatively TRBD2 (5 bases). V was trimmed by 5 bases and J by 3 bases, leaving 8 bases between them. The CDR3 consists of 12 residues. For the CDR3, the DNA is TGTGCCAGCAGTCCGGGGTTCTACGAGCAGTACTTC. This sequence encodes CASSPGFYEQYF.

The chain combines TRBV7-2 with TRBJ1-2; D gene uncertain. The CDR3 loop spans 16 amino acids. Germline loops: CDR1 SGHTA, CDR2 FQGNSA. V lost 2 bases, J lost 4 bases, and 17 bases lay in between. For the CDR3, the DNA is TGTGCCAGCAGCTTATTAAGAGCCTTACCGACCTATGGCTACACCTTC. Translation gives CASSLLRALPTYGYTF.

V is TRBV4-1 and J is TRBJ1-2, with a possible D match to TRBD1 (6 bases). The V gene lost 11 bases and the J gene lost 5 bases, with 12 bases spanning the gap. This CDR3 comprises 11 residues. In germline, CDR1 is MGHRA, CDR2 YSYEKL. The DNA for the CDR3 is TGCGCCTACGGGGGGCTATATGGCTACACCTTC. Its protein is CAYGGLYGYTF.

Only a few counts were recorded for this clonotype. The chain couples TRBV18 to TRBJ2-7; tentatively, D is TRBD2 (6 bases). The CDR3 has 17 residues. Per germline, CDR1 KGHSH and CDR2 LQKENI. V dropped 3 bases and J dropped 5 bases, with 23 bases sitting between them. CDR3 sequence (DNA): TGTGCCAGCTCACCCCCCCCGGGAGAACTTAACCCGGACGAGCAGTACTTC. Protein: CASSPPPGELNPDEQYF.

This chain uses TRBV24-1 with TRBJ1-2; the match to TRBD1 covers 7 bases. V shed 5 bases, J shed 1 base, and the junction held 9 bases outside the gene matches. Per the germline V gene, CDR1 is KGHDR and CDR2 is SFDVKD. The CDR3 is made up of 16 amino acids. CDR3 protein: CATSGPDGTVNYGYTF. Written as DNA, the CDR3 is TGTGCCACCAGTGGACCTGACGGGACAGTTAACTATGGCTACACCTTC.

This chain uses TRBV4-1 with TRBJ1-2; D gene ambiguous. V lost 0 bases to trimming and J lost 1 base, with 6 bases between them. The CDR3 runs to 14 residues. Germline assignment: CDR1 MGHRA and CDR2 YSYEKL. CDR3 sequence reads: CASSQETDNYGYTF. The CDR3 DNA follows: TGCGCCAGCAGCCAAGAGACGGATAACTATGGCTACACCTTC.

The genes are TRBV20-1 and TRBJ2-7; a weak D match, TRBD1 (6 bases). Trimming cost V 1 base and J 3 bases, with 16 bases left between them. The CDR3 length is 15 residues. Germline CDR1 DFQATT, CDR2 SNEGSKA (reference sequence). CDR3 sequence (DNA): TGCAGTGCTAGAGTGGCAGGGGAGTGGAACTACGAGCAGTACTTC. Protein product: CSARVAGEWNYEQYF.

This clonotype was detected only a few times. The CDR3 DNA is TGTGCCACCCGACAGGATCCCTACGAGCAGTACGTC. This codes for CATRQDPYEQYV. The chain combines TRBV10-3 with TRBJ2-7; D perhaps matches TRBD1 (6 bases). The CDR3 has 12 residues. V lost 10 bases to trimming and J lost 2 bases, with 12 bases between them. The V gene's germline CDR1 is ENHRY and CDR2 SYGVKD.

This sequence joins TRBV7-6 and TRBJ2-3, with D possibly TRBD1 on 5 matching bases. The CDR3 is 13 amino acids. Trimming removed 5 bases at V and 4 bases at J, with 10 bases between. Looked up from germline, CDR1 is SGHVS and CDR2 is FNYEAQ. The CDR3 protein is CASSPDSADTQYF. CDR3 DNA: TGTGCCAGCAGCCCCGACAGCGCAGATACGCAGTATTTT.

The chain couples TRBV11-2 to TRBJ2-1; a weak D match, TRBD2 (6 bases). Germline CDR1 SGHAT, CDR2 FQNNGV. V lost 4 bases and J 4 bases, leaving 20 bases between the germline ends. The length of the CDR3 is 17 residues. In DNA form, the CDR3 reads TGTGCCAGCAGCTCCGATGGAGGGTTGGGTAGGTACAATGAGCAGTTCTTC. Amino acids: CASSSDGGLGRYNEQFF.

This CDR3 reads CSVETGEVYNIQYF. Written as DNA, the CDR3 is TGCAGCGTTGAAACCGGGGAGGTTTATAACATTCAGTACTTC. The rearrangement uses TRBV29-1 and TRBJ2-4; D is possibly TRBD2 (6 bases). The V end was cut by 2 bases, the J end by 7 bases, with 15 bases between. There are 14 residues in the CDR3. Per the germline V gene, CDR1 is SQVTM and CDR2 is ANQGSEA.

This clonotype was counted between two and nine times. The chain uses TRBV28 and TRBJ1-6; no clear D. The CDR3 extends over 13 amino acids. Trimming removed 6 bases from V and 8 bases from J, with 11 bases in between. Germline CDR1 MDHEN, CDR2 SYDVKM. The CDR3 region has the DNA TGTGCCAGCAGCCGACGGGCATATTCACCCCTCCACTTT. It yields the protein CASSRRAYSPLHF. The whole variable domain, filled in from reference TRBV28 and TRBJ1-6, reads DVKVTQSSRYLVKRTGEKVFLECVQDMDHENMFWYRQDPGLGLRLIYFSYDVKMKEKGDIPEGYSVSREKKERFSLILESASTNQTSMYLCASSRRAYSPLHFGNGTRLTVT.

The chain carries TRBV11-2 and TRBJ2-5, with 7 bases matching TRBD2. Germline V gives CDR1 SGHAT, CDR2 FQNNGV. The V segment lost 3 bases and the J segment 4 bases; nucleotides outside the gene matches: 8. The CDR3 loop spans 15 amino acids. The CDR3 DNA follows: TGTGCCAGCAGCTTCGTTGCGGGGGAGGGAGAGACCCAGTACTTC. It yields the protein CASSFVAGEGETQYF.

The chain recombines TRBV20-1 with TRBJ2-5; 11 bases align to TRBD2. The CDR3 totals 16 residues. Trimming took 5 bases from V and 2 from J; bases not matched to a gene: 10. Germline loops: CDR1 DFQATT, CDR2 SNEGSKA (reference sequence). CDR3 region: CSASSGGSPRQETQYF. CDR3 DNA: TGCAGTGCTTCTAGCGGGGGGAGTCCGAGGCAAGAGACCCAGTACTTC.

The chain couples TRBV3-1 to TRBJ2-3, with D unresolved. The V end lost 4 bases, the J end lost 1 base, and 9 bases lay between the germline ends. Germline CDR1 LGHDT, CDR2 YNNKEL (reference sequence). The CDR3 has 14 amino acids. CDR3 in DNA: TGTGCCAGCAGCCCGCTGGCCGGCACAGATACGCAGTATTTT. This encodes CASSPLAGTDTQYF.

This clonotype has only a few counts. The CDR3 bases are TGTGCCAGCAGCTTAGGGGCTGGGACTGGGAACAATGAGCAGTTCTTC. As protein: CASSLGAGTGNNEQFF. The V and J genes are TRBV7-8 and TRBJ2-1; D may be TRBD2 (6 bases). This CDR3 contains 16 residues. V was shortened by 1 base and J by 5 bases, with 15 bases between the two germline ends. Germline-derived CDR1 and CDR2 are SGHVS and FQNEAQ.

The chain has TRBV11-2 and TRBJ2-5; D unresolved. CDR3 length: 11 amino acids. CDR1 is SGHAT and CDR2 is FQNNGV in the germline V gene. Trimming stripped 5 bases from V and 7 bases from J, with 8 bases between. The CDR3 spells CASSTVGTQYF. For the CDR3, the DNA is TGTGCCAGCAGCACAGTGGGGACCCAGTACTTC.

The CDR3 here is CASRVKGGTDTQYF. CDR3 bases: TGTGCCAGCAGAGTTAAAGGAGGCACAGATACGCAGTATTTT. V is TRBV6-5 and J is TRBJ2-3; D gene uncertain. Germline CDR1 reads MNHEY; CDR2 reads SVGAGI. The V end lost 6 bases, the J end lost 1 base, and 11 bases lay between the germline ends. This CDR3 has 14 amino acids.

V usage is TRBV7-9 and J usage is TRBJ2-3; D is undetermined. V lost 2 bases and J lost 4, with 10 bases in between. The CDR3 has 14 residues. CDR1 SEHNR and CDR2 FQNEAQ come from the germline V gene (reference sequence). In nucleotides, the CDR3 is TGTGCCAGCAGCTTAATCCCCGGGCCAGATACGCAGTATTTT. It codes for CASSLIPGPDTQYF.

The V and J genes are TRBV9 and TRBJ1-5; D unclear. CDR3 length equals 17 residues. CDR1 is SGDLS, CDR2 YYNGEE, per germline. V was clipped by 0 bases and J by 4 bases, with 17 bases between them. CDR3 residues: CASSVDPVRPLNQPQHF. Written as DNA, the CDR3 is TGTGCCAGCAGCGTAGATCCAGTTAGGCCTTTAAATCAGCCCCAGCATTTT. Full variable domain (missing parts from reference TRBV9 and TRBJ1-5): DSGVTQTPKHLITATGQRVTLRCSPRSGDLSVYWYQQSLDQGLQFLIQYYNGEERAKGNILERFSAQQFPDLHSELNLSSLELGDSALYFCASSVDPVRPLNQPQHFGDGTRLSIL.